Presented here are 15 T cell receptor beta chains from one specimen sequenced in a study of breast tumors, draining lymph nodes, adjacent tissues (dated by TCRdb to about 2016). Library creation used multiplex PCR. For sequencing, an Illumina HiSeq 2000 was employed. The public reads were run again by TCRdb, first through fastp at Q25 and then through MiXCR, and only productive beta chains were kept. Entries are consolidated by CDR3 protein sequence, retaining the most common genes and DNA. The table for this sample lists some 170,000 distinct CDR3 sequences; roughly a third of them were counted only once. The ten top clones hold around 4% of the sample. Lymph node samples came from the axillary draining lymph nodes of breast cancer patients. The sequenced sample consisted of axillary lymph node tissue. The source is a female donor with breast cancer. Some clones in this sample may be carry-over from other donors' samples.

This clonotype was seen ten or more times. CDR3 sequence (DNA): TGTGCCAGCAGCTTAGGGACTAGCGGGAGGAATCGCACAGATACGCAGTATTTT. Protein: CASSLGTSGRNRTDTQYF. The chain couples TRBV11-3 to TRBJ2-3; 14 bases map to TRBD2. Trimming at V came to 1 base and at J to 1 base, leaving 4 bases not matched to a gene. This CDR3 is 18 amino acids long. In germline, CDR1 is SGHNT, CDR2 YENEEA. Full variable domain (missing parts from reference TRBV11-3 and TRBJ2-3): EAGVVQSPRYKIIEKKQPVAFWCNPISGHNTLYWYLQNLGQGPELLIRYENEEAVDDSQLPKDRFSAERLKGVDSTLKIQPAELGDSAVYLCASSLGTSGRNRTDTQYFGPGTRLTVL.

The table lists this clonotype with a few counts. A much more abundant neighbour one base away suggests this may be a read error. V is TRBV7-2 and J is TRBJ2-3; D is perhaps TRBD2 (5 bases). Germline V lookup: CDR1 SGHTA, CDR2 FQGNSA. CDR3 size: 17 residues. This CDR3 is CASSLPRSGPSTDPQYF. CDR3 nucleotides: TGTGCCAGCAGCTTGCCCCGAAGCGGTCCTAGCACAGATCCGCAGTATTTT. Full variable domain (rest looked up from reference TRBV7-2 and TRBJ2-3): GAGVSQSPSNKVTEKGKDVELRCDPISGHTALYWYRQSLGQGLEFLIYFQGNSAPDKSGLPSDRFSAERTGGSVSTLTIQRTQQEDSAVYLCASSLPRSGPSTDPQYFGPGTRLTVL.

Worth noting for this clonotype: Its ends do not fully match the called genes, so a read error is possible. This chain uses TRBV6-6 with TRBJ2-5; D unresolved. Germline V gene lookup returns CDR1 MNHNY and CDR2 SVGAGI (reference sequence). This CDR3 region has 11 residues. The CDR3 DNA reads as TGTGCCAGCAGTCACTCAGAGACCCAGTACTTC. It is translated as CASSHSETQYF.

In regard to this clonotype: A junction boundary mismatches the germline segment, possibly from a read error. The rearrangement uses TRBV29-1 and TRBJ2-2; D possibly corresponds to TRBD2 (5 bases). The CDR3 loop spans 13 amino acids. Per the germline V gene, CDR1 is SQVTM and CDR2 is ANQGSEA. CDR3 protein: CSVDPSNTGELSW. CDR3 in DNA: TGCAGCGTTGACCCATCGAACACCGGGGAGCTGTCTTGG.

There are many counts of this clonotype. The rearrangement links TRBV7-2 to TRBJ1-5, with D unclear. The CDR3 is 15 residues long. Per the germline V gene, CDR1 is SGHTA and CDR2 is FQGNSA. V lost 1 base and J lost 7, with 14 bases in between. This chain's CDR3 is CASSLGGTLRQPQHF. DNA of the CDR3: TGTGCCAGCAGCTTAGGAGGCACCCTTAGGCAGCCCCAGCATTTT.

In its sample, this clonotype was seen many times. V and J are TRBV20-1 and TRBJ2-5; D is uncertain. In germline, CDR1 is DFQATT, CDR2 SNEGSKA (reference sequence). The CDR3 is 11 residues long. The V gene lost 6 bases and the J gene lost 5 bases, with 10 bases spanning the gap. CDR3 protein: CSAPSRETQYF. CDR3 DNA: TGCAGTGCGCCCAGTCGGGAGACCCAGTACTTC.

This clonotype was seen a few times. A much larger clone lies a single base off, so this may be a read error. The J gene is TRBJ2-1, the V gene TRBV5-6; no definite D call. Germline CDR1 reads SGHDT; CDR2 reads YYEEEE. The V and J ends lost 6 bases and 1 base respectively, with 14 bases between them. The CDR3 has 15 residues. The CDR3 sequence is CASKTESPSYNEQFF. The CDR3, as DNA: TGTGCCAGCAAAACGGAGTCGCCATCCTACAATGAGCAGTTCTTC.

This clonotype was found many times. The chain recombines TRBV10-3 with TRBJ2-7; 8 nucleotides line up with TRBD2. CDR1 is ENHRY, CDR2 SYGVKD, per germline. The CDR3 is 14 residues long. The junction had 5 bases not matched to a gene; V was cut back by 4 bases and J by 3 bases. CDR3 bases: TGTGCCATCAGTGCTGGCGGGGGGCTCTACGAGCAGTACTTC. Translation: CAISAGGGLYEQYF.

The sample holds many counts of this clonotype. The chain is built from TRBV15 and TRBJ1-2; 9 bases fit TRBD1. Germline V gene data show CDR1 as LNHNV and CDR2 as YYDKDF (reference sequence). Trimming removed 3 bases from V and 6 bases from J; junction bases left unmatched: 14. This CDR3 spans 17 amino acids. The CDR3 sequence: CATSSSKIQGALDGYTF. The CDR3 DNA follows: TGTGCCACCAGCAGCTCTAAAATACAGGGGGCGCTTGATGGCTACACCTTC. The variable domain in full, with the rest retrieved from reference TRBV15 and TRBJ1-2, is DAMVIQNPRYQVTQFGKPVTLSCSQTLNHNVMYWYQQKSSQAPKLLFHYYDKDFNNEADTPDNFQSRRPNTSFCFLDIRSPGLGDTAMYLCATSSSKIQGALDGYTFGSGTRLTVV.

Regarding this clonotype: Since a much larger clone is just one base distant, this may be a read error. V is TRBV30 and J is TRBJ2-7, with TRBD2 matching over 8 bases. Germline trimming cut 0 bases from V and 5 bases from J; bases unmatched to any gene: 6. This CDR3 contains 14 residues. In germline, CDR1 is GTSNPN, CDR2 SVGIG (reference sequence). CDR3 sequence (DNA): TGTGCCTGGAGTGTCGGGAGGGCCGGCCACGAGCAGTACGTC. Amino acids: CAWSVGRAGHEQYV.

This clonotype was observed many times. The chain couples TRBV3-1 to TRBJ2-2; D unclear. CDR1 and CDR2 (germline): LGHDT, YNNKEL (reference sequence). V lost 0 bases to trimming and J lost 7 bases, with 12 bases between them. CDR3 length: 15 amino acids. The CDR3 is CASSQDILVNGELFF. The CDR3, as DNA: TGTGCCAGCAGCCAAGATATCTTGGTGAACGGGGAGCTGTTTTTT.

This clonotype showed up just a few times. Possible read error: a much larger clone is one base away. The V call is TRBV12-3 or TRBV12-4, the J call TRBJ2-5; D is ambiguous. The CDR3 length is 14 residues. Trimming shortened V by 3 bases and J by 5 bases, and 13 bases separated the two germline ends. The DNA of the CDR3 is TGTGCCAGCAGTTTCGAGCAGACAAGGGAGACCCAGTACTTC. Its protein product is CASSFEQTRETQYF.

The table lists this clonotype with many counts. The chain links TRBV15 to TRBJ2-3; D is possibly TRBD1 (5 bases). The V end was cut by 4 bases, the J end by 4 bases, with 15 bases between. CDR3 length: 15 residues. From germline, CDR1 is LNHNV and CDR2 YYDKDF (reference sequence). Here the CDR3 reads CATSIIGQGADTQYF. CDR3 nucleotide sequence: TGTGCCACCAGCATAATTGGCCAGGGTGCAGATACGCAGTATTTT.

Many counts were recorded for this clonotype. The V and J genes are TRBV7-9 and TRBJ2-3; TRBD2 might be the D (6 bases). This CDR3 spans 15 amino acids. CDR1 is SEHNR and CDR2 is FQNEAQ in the germline V gene (reference sequence). The ends were cut back, 5 bases at V and 4 bases at J, with 16 bases in the middle. The CDR3 DNA reads TGTGCCAGCAGCCCGGGAGTTTTGAGAGCAGATACGCAGTATTTT. Translated: CASSPGVLRADTQYF.

V usage is TRBV6-1 and J usage is TRBJ2-2, with a possible D match to TRBD1 (5 bases). The germline gives CDR1 MNHNS, CDR2 SASEGT. V was clipped by 2 bases and J by 8 bases, with 6 bases between them. This CDR3 comprises 12 residues. CDR3 bases: TGTGCCAGCAGTGAATGGACAGGGGAGCTGTTTTTT. Protein product: CASSEWTGELFF.